One T cell receptor (beta chain) is described in this entry. The entry originates in a study of cytomegalovirus exposure and HLA in healthy donors. Study details: Out of 398 genotyped donors, 81% belonged to the Caucasian-associated ancestry cluster.

V was shortened by 0 bases and J by 10 bases, with 16 bases between the two germline ends. Per the germline V gene, CDR1 is SGDLS and CDR2 is YYNGEE. The CDR3 length is 14 residues. 13 Jbeta primers and 60 Vbeta primers were used for the PCR. Sequenced by immunoSEQ multiplex PCR; TCRdb stores in-frame clones only, minus some. The sample gives some 120,000 clones, around 82% of which show up once; 0.95% to 1.5% is in the top ten. This chain joins TRBV9 and TRBJ1-1; D unresolved. Material for sequencing was PBMCs. The source of this sequence is a female donor in good health and CMV-seronegative. The DNA for the CDR3 is TGTGCCAGCAGCGTAGAGGGAGGGCTCGAGGGAGCTTTCTTT. Translated, it gives CASSVEGGLEGAFF.